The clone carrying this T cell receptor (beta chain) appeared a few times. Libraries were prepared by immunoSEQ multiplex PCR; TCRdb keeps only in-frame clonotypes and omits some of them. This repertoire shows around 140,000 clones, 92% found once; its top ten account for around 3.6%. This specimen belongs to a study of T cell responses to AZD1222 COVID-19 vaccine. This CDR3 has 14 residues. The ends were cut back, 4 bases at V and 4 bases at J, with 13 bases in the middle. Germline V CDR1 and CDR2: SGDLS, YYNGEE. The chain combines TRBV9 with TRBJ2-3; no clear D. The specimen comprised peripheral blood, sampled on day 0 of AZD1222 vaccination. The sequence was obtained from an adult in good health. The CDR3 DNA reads TGTGCCAGCAGCTCTACTTCCGGTCCAGATACGCAGTATTTT. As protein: CASSSTSGPDTQYF.